This TCR beta chain appears in the sequencing data of a study of shared clonotypes between healthy human individuals (dated by TCRdb to between 2020 and 2021). Context from the whole study: The cohort included a few men and a couple of women between 18 and 49 years of age. For each donor, CD4 naive and CD4 memory were each run on three plates, CD8 naive on two plates, and CD8 memory on one plate. Blood TCR repertoires of five healthy adults were deeply sequenced to estimate repertoire size and the extent of clonotype sharing between individuals. Different laboratories and diverse techniques were used to prepare libraries and sequence TCR repertoires, to increase sequencing depth and limit assay-specific biases. Each donor's leukapheresis produced roughly between roughly 0.85 and 9.5 billion PBMCs.

CDR1 and CDR2, per the germline V gene, are MGHDK and SYGVNS. Unmatched junction bases come to 6, with V trimmed by 3 bases and J by 5 bases. The CDR3 goes from the cysteine to the phenylalanine over 14 residues. Here the CDR3 DNA is all that survives: 42 bases in frame from base 1. Here is what the overall study found, with its caveats: Rarefaction of sorted-subset datasets indicated incomplete sequencing despite the large sequencing depth. Based on pairwise subsampling, the degree of clonotype sharing among donors was expected to be affected by sequencing depth. Because the study included a small number of donors, the genetic and exposure-history diversity represented was limited. Larger estimated clonotype richness was generally found for naive subsets than for memory subsets. Sharing across four donors was observed for around 5% of naive CD4, around 3.5% of naive CD8, 2% to 2.5% of memory CD4, and roughly 0.4% of memory CD8 clonotypes. Clonotypes shared by all four sorted-subset donors showed higher generation probabilities than non-shared clonotypes. Sampling was restricted to blood, and TCR repertoires in tissues likely differ from the TCR repertoires found in blood.

TCR CDR3 regions were amplified from genomic DNA by multiplex PCR using the deep immunoSEQ assay. Extracted genomic DNA from each cell subset was distributed evenly across all wells of several immunoSEQ 96-well plates, and each plate was treated as a replicate. For sorted subsets, 200 to 250 ng genomic DNA, equal to tens of thousands of T cell genomes, was loaded into each replicate PCR. The purified libraries were quantified using a Qubit 3.0 fluorometer, sized with a Bioanalyzer 2100, and then quantified again using the KAPA Library Quantification kit. Every immunoSEQ 96-well plate was sequenced on a dedicated single-read 150-cycle Illumina NextSeq 550 flow cell. The original methods were these. Because the immunoSEQ output held only junctional sequences and lacked quality scores, the filtering could not match the filtering applied to full-length reads. To assign V/J genes and CDR3, sequences were annotated using PyIR, a Python wrapper for IgBLAST v1.9, with IMGT germline references. Reads were filtered out if the reads had weak V/J assignments (E-value above 1e-6), no CDR3, stop codons, out-of-frame junctions, or ambiguous translated residues. V3J clonotypes were defined as sequences sharing an identical inferred V gene, J gene, and CDR3 amino acid sequence. Percentage overlap between repertoires was computed as shared unique clonotypes divided by the size of the smaller repertoire. RTK rarefaction, the Chao1 estimator, and Recon v2.1 estimates of unobserved clonotypes were used to assess repertoire richness. OLGA was used to compute generation probabilities for all TCRbeta clonotypes that the gDNA method yielded from a handful of donors. Entries here come from immuneACCESS through TCRdb and include only in-frame sequences with V and J called. Some clones fail to appear in such tables; in the studies checked, an unresolved V gene covers under half of the shortfall, and the cause of the remainder is unknown. D and trimming come from the DNA, and the V and J calls and clone size come from that table. This sample lists hundreds of thousands of clones; 96% were detected once. The ten largest account for 0.11% of the sample.

A word on this clone: Its antigen specificity is not known. No qualities accompany the bases; no much larger clone lies one base away.

For the CD8 naive samples, CD45RO-negative cells were positively selected for CCR7, yielding a CD45RA+CCR7+ population from which TemRA cells were excluded. Donors were healthy HIV-negative adults with no recently reported acute infections or vaccinations. All donors were Caucasian adults living in Nashville, Tennessee, USA. After blood collection by leukapheresis, PBMCs were isolated using Ficoll-Histopaque density gradient centrifugation and then cryopreserved in the vapor phase of liquid nitrogen. Analytical flow cytometry was used to check the purity and quantity of each magnetically sorted T cell population. Genomic DNA was isolated from each sorted fraction and quantified by UV absorbance on a Nanodrop 2000c.

The source of this sequence is a woman in her thirties in good health. The chain couples TRBV25-1 to TRBJ1-2, with 7 middle bases fitting TRBD1. The sequenced sample was naive CD8+ T cells sorted from blood. The meaning of the sample's cell subset or site label: CD45RA+CCR7+. The sequence in DNA is TGTGCCAGCAGTGAGGCTGACAGGGTTTATGGCTACACCTTC. Its protein is CASSEADRVYGYTF.